The text below deals with one T cell receptor (beta chain). Its target is not known. TCRdb keeps only in-frame clones here, not all; method: immunoSEQ multiplex PCR. The repertoire includes over 15,000 clones, 86% of them detected once, and about 15% sits in the top ten. This record belongs to a study of OX40 agonist ivuxolimab in advanced cancers. Findings and caveats of the study: The specificity for antigen of the expanded peripheral T cells was not determined.

This receptor was identified in an adult with an advanced solid tumor such as melanoma, head and neck, liver or kidney cancer. Sequencing used CD4+ or CD8+ T cells sorted from blood, obtained in a trial of the OX40 agonist ivuxolimab.

The CDR3 region has the DNA TGTGCCAGCAGCTTTCTAGCGGGTTTCACAGATACGCAGTATTTT. Its translation: CASSFLAGFTDTQYF. This chain connects TRBV7-2 to TRBJ2-3, with 8 bases matching TRBD2. V lost 3 bases and J lost 2; bases outside the gene matches: 4. The CDR3 loop spans 15 amino acids. Per germline, CDR1 SGHTA and CDR2 FQGNSA.